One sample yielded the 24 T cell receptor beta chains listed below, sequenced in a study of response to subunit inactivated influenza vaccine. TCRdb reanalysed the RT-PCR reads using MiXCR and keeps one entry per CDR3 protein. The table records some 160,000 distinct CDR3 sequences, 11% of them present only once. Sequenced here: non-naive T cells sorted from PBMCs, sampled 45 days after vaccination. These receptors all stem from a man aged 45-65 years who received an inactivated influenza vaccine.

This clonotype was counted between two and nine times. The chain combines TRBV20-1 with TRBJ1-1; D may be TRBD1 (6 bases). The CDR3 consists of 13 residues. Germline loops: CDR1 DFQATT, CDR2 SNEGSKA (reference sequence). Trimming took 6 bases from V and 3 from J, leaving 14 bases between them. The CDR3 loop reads CSANRDGDTEAFF. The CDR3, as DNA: TGCAGTGCAAACAGGGATGGGGACACTGAAGCTTTCTTT.

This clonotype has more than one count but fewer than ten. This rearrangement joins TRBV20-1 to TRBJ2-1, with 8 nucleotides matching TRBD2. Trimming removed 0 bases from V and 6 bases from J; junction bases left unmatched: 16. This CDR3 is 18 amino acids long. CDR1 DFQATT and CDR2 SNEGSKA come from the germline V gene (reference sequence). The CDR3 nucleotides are TGCAGTGCTAGAGACCTGACGAGCGGGAGCCTCTACTTCAATGAGCAGTTCTTC. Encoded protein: CSARDLTSGSLYFNEQFF.

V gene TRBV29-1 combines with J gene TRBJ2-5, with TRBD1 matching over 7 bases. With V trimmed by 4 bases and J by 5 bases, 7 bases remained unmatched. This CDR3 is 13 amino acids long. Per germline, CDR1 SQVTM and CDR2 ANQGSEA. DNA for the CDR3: TGCAGCGTTGTGAGGGGGCAGGGGGAGACCCAGTACTTC. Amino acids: CSVVRGQGETQYF.

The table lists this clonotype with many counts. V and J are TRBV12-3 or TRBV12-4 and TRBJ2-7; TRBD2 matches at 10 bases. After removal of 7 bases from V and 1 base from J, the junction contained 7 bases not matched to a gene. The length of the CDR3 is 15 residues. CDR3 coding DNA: TGTGCCAGCACCCTAAGCGGGGGGGTTTCCTACGAGCAGTACTTC. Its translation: CASTLSGGVSYEQYF.

The CDR3 sequence is CSASVELRGYEQYF. In DNA, the CDR3 is TGCAGTGCTAGTGTTGAACTCAGGGGCTACGAGCAGTACTTC. V usage is TRBV20-1 and J usage is TRBJ2-7, with D perhaps TRBD1 (6 bases). This CDR3 is built from 14 residues. The V gene's germline CDR1 is DFQATT and CDR2 SNEGSKA (reference sequence). Trimming shortened V by 3 bases and J by 3 bases, and 15 bases separated the two germline ends.

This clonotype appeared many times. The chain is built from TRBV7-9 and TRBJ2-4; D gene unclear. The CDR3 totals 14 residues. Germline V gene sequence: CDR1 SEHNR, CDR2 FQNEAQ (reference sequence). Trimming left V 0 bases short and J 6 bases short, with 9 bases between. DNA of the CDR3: TGTGCCAGCAGCTTAGCAGGGAAGGGAAACATTCAGTACTTC. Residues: CASSLAGKGNIQYF.

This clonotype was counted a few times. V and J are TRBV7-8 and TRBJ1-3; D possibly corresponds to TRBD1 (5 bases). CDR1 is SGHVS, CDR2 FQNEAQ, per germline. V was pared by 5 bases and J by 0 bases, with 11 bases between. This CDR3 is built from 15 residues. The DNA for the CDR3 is TGTGCCAGCAGCCCCGGGACCTTCTCTGGAAACACCATATATTTT. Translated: CASSPGTFSGNTIYF.

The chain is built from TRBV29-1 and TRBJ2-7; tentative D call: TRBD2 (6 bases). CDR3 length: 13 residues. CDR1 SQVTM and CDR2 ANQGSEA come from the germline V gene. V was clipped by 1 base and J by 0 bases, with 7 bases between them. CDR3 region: CSVEGGNSYEQYF. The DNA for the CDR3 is TGCAGCGTTGAAGGCGGGAACTCCTACGAGCAGTACTTC.

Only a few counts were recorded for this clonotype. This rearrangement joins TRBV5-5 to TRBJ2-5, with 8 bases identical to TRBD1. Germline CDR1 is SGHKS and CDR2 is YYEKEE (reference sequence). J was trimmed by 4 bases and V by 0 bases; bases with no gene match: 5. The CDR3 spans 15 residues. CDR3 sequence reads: CASSLGAGGRETQYF. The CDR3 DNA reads TGTGCCAGCAGCTTGGGGGCAGGGGGCAGAGAGACCCAGTACTTC.

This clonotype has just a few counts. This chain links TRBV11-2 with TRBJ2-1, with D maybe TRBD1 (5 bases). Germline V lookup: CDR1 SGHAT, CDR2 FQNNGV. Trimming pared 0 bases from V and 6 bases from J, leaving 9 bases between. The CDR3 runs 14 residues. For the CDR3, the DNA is TGTGCCAGCAGCTTAGAACGACAGAGCAATGAGCAGTTCTTC. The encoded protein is CASSLERQSNEQFF. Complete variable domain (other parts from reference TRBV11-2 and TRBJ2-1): EAGVAQSPRYKIIEKRQSVAFWCNPISGHATLYWYQQILGQGPKLLIQFQNNGVVDDSQLPKDRFSAERLKGVDSTLKIQPAKLEDSAVYLCASSLERQSNEQFFGPGTRLTVL.

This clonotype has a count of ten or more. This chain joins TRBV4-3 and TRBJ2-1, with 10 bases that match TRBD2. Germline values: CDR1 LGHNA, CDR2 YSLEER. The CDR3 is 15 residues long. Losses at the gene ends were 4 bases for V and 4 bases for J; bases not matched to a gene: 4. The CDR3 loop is CASSPGTSAYNEQFF. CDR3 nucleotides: TGCGCCAGCAGCCCCGGGACTAGCGCATACAATGAGCAGTTCTTC.

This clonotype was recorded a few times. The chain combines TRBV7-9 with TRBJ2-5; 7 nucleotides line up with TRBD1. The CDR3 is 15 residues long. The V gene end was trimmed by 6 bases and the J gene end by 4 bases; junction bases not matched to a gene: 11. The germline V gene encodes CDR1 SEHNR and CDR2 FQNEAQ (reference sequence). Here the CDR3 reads CASRPQGVLSETQYF. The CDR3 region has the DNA TGTGCCAGCAGGCCCCAGGGGGTATTGTCAGAGACCCAGTACTTC.

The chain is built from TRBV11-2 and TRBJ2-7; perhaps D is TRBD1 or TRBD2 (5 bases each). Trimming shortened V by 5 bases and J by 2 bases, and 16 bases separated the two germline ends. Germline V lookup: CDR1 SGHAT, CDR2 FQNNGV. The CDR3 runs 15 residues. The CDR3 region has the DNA TGTGCCAGCAGCCCGTGGGACGTGGGCCCCTACGAGCAGTACTTC. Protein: CASSPWDVGPYEQYF.

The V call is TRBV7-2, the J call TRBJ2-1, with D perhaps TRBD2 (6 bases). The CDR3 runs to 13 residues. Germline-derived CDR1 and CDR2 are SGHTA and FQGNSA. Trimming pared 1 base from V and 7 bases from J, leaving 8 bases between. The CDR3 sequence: CASSLGTKNEQFF. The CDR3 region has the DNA TGTGCCAGCAGCTTAGGGACTAAGAATGAGCAGTTCTTC.

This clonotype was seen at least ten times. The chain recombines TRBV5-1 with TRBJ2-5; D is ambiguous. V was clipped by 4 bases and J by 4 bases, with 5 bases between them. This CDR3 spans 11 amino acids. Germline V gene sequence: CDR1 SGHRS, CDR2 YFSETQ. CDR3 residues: CASSEGETQYF. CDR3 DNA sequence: TGCGCCAGCAGCGAAGGAGAGACCCAGTACTTC.

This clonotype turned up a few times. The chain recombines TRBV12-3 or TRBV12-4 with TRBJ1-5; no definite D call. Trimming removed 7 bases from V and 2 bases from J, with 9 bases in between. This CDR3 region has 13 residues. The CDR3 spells CASTLGGNQPQHF. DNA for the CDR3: TGTGCCAGCACCCTTGGGGGCAATCAGCCCCAGCATTTT.

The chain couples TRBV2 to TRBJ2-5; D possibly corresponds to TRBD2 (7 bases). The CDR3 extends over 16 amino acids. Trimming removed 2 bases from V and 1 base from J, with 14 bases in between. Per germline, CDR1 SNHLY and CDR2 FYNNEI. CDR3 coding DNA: TGTGCCAGCAGTGAATGGGCGGGGGCTTTCCAAGAGACCCAGTACTTC. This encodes CASSEWAGAFQETQYF.

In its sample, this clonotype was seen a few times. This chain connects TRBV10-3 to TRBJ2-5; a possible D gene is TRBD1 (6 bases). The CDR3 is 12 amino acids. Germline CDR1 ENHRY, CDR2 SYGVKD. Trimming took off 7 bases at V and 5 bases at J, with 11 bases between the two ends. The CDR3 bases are TGTGCCATCAAGAACAGGGCCGAGACCCAGTACTTC. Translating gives CAIKNRAETQYF.

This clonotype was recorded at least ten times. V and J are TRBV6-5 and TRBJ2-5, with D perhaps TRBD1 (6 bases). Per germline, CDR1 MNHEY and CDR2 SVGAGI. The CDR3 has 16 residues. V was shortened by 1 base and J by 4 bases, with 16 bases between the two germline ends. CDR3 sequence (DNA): TGTGCCAGCAGTTACTTCAGGGGCCAAGGGGGAGAGACCCAGTACTTC. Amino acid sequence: CASSYFRGQGGETQYF.

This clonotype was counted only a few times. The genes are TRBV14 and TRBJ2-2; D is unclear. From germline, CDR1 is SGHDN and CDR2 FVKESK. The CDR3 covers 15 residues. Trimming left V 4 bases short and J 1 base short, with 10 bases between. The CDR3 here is CASSPSYRNTGELFF. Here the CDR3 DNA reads TGTGCCAGCAGCCCATCTTACAGGAACACCGGGGAGCTGTTTTTT.

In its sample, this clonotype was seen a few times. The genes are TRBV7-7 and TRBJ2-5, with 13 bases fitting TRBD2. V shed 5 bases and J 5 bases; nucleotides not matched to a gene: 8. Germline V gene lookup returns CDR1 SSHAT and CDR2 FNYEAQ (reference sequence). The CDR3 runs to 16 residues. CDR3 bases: TGTGCCAGCAGCCCCGCGACGACTAGCGGGAGGGAGACCCAGTACTTC. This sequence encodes CASSPATTSGRETQYF.

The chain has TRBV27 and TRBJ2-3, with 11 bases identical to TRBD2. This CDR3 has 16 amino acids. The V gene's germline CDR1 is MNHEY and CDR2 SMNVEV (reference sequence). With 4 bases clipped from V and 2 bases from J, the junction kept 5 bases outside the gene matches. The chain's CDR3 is CASSYLTSGATDTQYF. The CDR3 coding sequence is TGTGCCAGCAGTTACTTGACTAGCGGGGCCACAGATACGCAGTATTTT.

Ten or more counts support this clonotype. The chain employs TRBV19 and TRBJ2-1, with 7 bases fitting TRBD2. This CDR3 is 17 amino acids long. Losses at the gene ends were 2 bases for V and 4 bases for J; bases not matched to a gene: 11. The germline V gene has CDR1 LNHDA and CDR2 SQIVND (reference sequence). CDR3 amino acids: CASSIRSGLGPYNEQFF. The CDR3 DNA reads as TGTGCCAGTAGTATAAGGTCCGGACTAGGACCTTACAATGAGCAGTTCTTC.

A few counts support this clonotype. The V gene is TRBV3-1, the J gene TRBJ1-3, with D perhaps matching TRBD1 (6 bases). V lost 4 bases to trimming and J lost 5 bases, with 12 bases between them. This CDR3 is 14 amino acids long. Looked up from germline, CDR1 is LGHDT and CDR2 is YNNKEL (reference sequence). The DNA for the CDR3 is TGTGCCAGCAGCCCCACAGGGTTAAGAAACACCATATATTTT. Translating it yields CASSPTGLRNTIYF.